One sample yielded the 27 T cell receptor beta chains listed below, sequenced in a study of blood T cells in healthy people across ages. A J-beta primer mix and a sample-barcoded 5' primer were used in a second PCR of roughly 7 to 12 cycles. TCRdb fed the 5' RACE reads into MiXCR, producing one record per CDR3 protein. The sample gives 850,000 or so distinct CDR3 sequences, roughly 26% of which show up once; around a sixth is in the top ten. The sequenced material came from blood. These receptors all come from a woman aged 80 or older in good health.

This clonotype was counted ten times or more. This chain connects TRBV5-5 to TRBJ1-2; D is possibly TRBD1 (6 bases). Trimming left V 4 bases short and J 6 bases short, with 13 bases between. Germline CDR1 is SGHKS and CDR2 is YYEKEE (reference sequence). The CDR3 is 13 amino acids. This chain's CDR3 is CASSPFRGDGYTF. The CDR3 coding sequence is TGTGCCAGCAGCCCCTTCAGGGGAGATGGCTACACCTTC.

This clonotype came up many times. CDR3 in amino acids: CASSPRRGLAGGEETQYF. The CDR3 DNA is TGCGCCAGCAGCCCCCGACGGGGACTAGCGGGGGGGGAAGAGACCCAGTACTTC. The chain is built from TRBV5-1 and TRBJ2-5; 16 positions match TRBD2. The CDR3 extends over 18 amino acids. With V trimmed by 4 bases and J by 3 bases, 9 bases remained unmatched. Germline V gene lookup returns CDR1 SGHRS and CDR2 YFSETQ.

The gene calls are TRBV28 and TRBJ1-1; 7 nucleotides match TRBD1. J was trimmed by 0 bases and V by 7 bases; bases with no gene match: 2. CDR1 is MDHEN, CDR2 SYDVKM, per germline. The CDR3 consists of 13 residues. Here the CDR3 reads CASKGGVNTEAFF. The CDR3 DNA reads as TGTGCCAGCAAAGGGGGCGTGAACACTGAAGCTTTCTTT.

The rearrangement uses TRBV27 and TRBJ2-2; no reliable D call. Germline V CDR1 and CDR2: MNHEY, SMNVEV (reference sequence). The CDR3 contains 17 residues. Trimming took off 5 bases at V and 4 bases at J, with 20 bases between the two ends. CDR3 residues: CASSPRIRWRSTGELFF. CDR3 DNA sequence: TGTGCCAGCAGTCCCAGGATTAGGTGGCGTAGCACCGGGGAGCTGTTTTTT.

This clonotype came up many times. The chain is built from TRBV29-1 and TRBJ2-3; no definite D call. The CDR3 extends over 12 amino acids. V shed 1 base and J shed 2 bases, with 4 bases lying between them. Germline V gives CDR1 SQVTM, CDR2 ANQGSEA. The CDR3 DNA reads TGCAGCGTTGAAGCGTCCACAGATACGCAGTATTTT. It codes for CSVEASTDTQYF.

The table lists this clonotype with many counts. The rearrangement links TRBV20-1 to TRBJ1-2; 7 nucleotides agree with TRBD1. Germline V CDR1 and CDR2: DFQATT, SNEGSKA (reference sequence). Germline trimming cut 5 bases from V and 6 bases from J; bases unmatched to any gene: 9. This CDR3 region has 13 residues. The DNA of the CDR3 is TGCAGTGCTCCCCAGGACAGGATCCATGGCTACACCTTC. Translating it yields CSAPQDRIHGYTF.

There are many counts of this clonotype. This CDR3 is CASSSLLAGGYEQYF. CDR3 nucleotide sequence: TGTGCCAGCAGTTCCCTACTAGCGGGGGGCTACGAGCAGTACTTC. J is TRBJ2-7 and V is TRBV6-5; 12 bases are a match to TRBD2. Germline values: CDR1 MNHEY, CDR2 SVGAGI. The CDR3 has 15 residues. The junction had 4 bases not matched to a gene; V was cut back by 4 bases and J by 3 bases.

Worth noting for this clonotype: This clone may be a read error of a much larger clone one base away. This chain uses TRBV6-2 or TRBV6-3 with TRBJ2-5; 11 bases are shared with TRBD1. CDR1 and CDR2 from the germline V gene are MNHEY and SVGEGT. The CDR3 spans 14 residues. V shed 8 bases, J shed 11 bases, and the junction held 13 bases outside the gene matches. The CDR3 DNA sequence: TGTGCCAGCTCCGGACAGGGGGCTGACAATGAGCAGTACTTC. Its protein is CASSGQGADNEQYF.

Concerning this clonotype: At one end, the junction sequence differs from germline, possibly due to a read error. The genes are TRBV14 and TRBJ1-1; a weak D match, TRBD1 (5 bases). The CDR3 length is 13 residues. Germline assignment: CDR1 SGHDN and CDR2 FVKESK. The CDR3 region is CASSQLSGTEAFF. The CDR3 region has the DNA TGTGCCAGCAGCCAACTTAGCGGGACTGAAGCCTTCTTT.

The genes are TRBV7-2 and TRBJ2-7; 7 nucleotides line up with TRBD1. The CDR3 has 17 residues. Germline lookup yields CDR1 SGHTA and CDR2 FQGNSA. The V and J ends lost 1 base and 0 bases, in that order; junction bases with no gene match: 9. CDR3: CASSLGKPGQVSYEQYF. The CDR3 nucleotides are TGTGCCAGCAGCTTAGGGAAGCCCGGACAGGTCTCCTACGAGCAGTACTTC.

Remarks on this clonotype: This may come from a read error, since a much larger clone is one base off. The chain employs TRBV6-1 and TRBJ1-2; 7 bases are a match to TRBD1. CDR3 length: 14 amino acids. From germline, CDR1 is MNHNS and CDR2 SASEGT. J lost 7 bases, V lost 7 bases, and 12 bases had no gene match. The CDR3 reads CASKGQRDMSGYTF. For the CDR3, the DNA is TGTGCCAGCAAGGGACAGAGAGATATGAGTGGCTACACCTTC.

V is TRBV20-1 and J is TRBJ1-2; D possibly corresponds to TRBD1 (5 bases). Germline V lookup: CDR1 DFQATT, CDR2 SNEGSKA (reference sequence). Trimming removed 5 bases at V and 5 bases at J, with 18 bases between. The length of the CDR3 is 14 residues. The CDR3 sequence: CSAHPREEMYGYTF. The CDR3 coding sequence is TGCAGTGCTCACCCCAGGGAGGAAATGTATGGCTACACCTTC.

V and J are TRBV24-1 and TRBJ2-3; 8 bases agree with TRBD2. The V gene's germline CDR1 is KGHDR and CDR2 SFDVKD. V lost 7 bases to trimming and J lost 4 bases; unmatched junction nucleotides: 12. The CDR3 is 16 amino acids. CDR3 sequence: CATRSRVAGLADTQYF. Here the CDR3 DNA reads TGTGCCACCAGGAGTAGGGTAGCGGGGCTGGCAGATACGCAGTATTTT.

About this clonotype itself: Sequence at one end of the junction differs from germline and may be a read error. This chain links TRBV3-1 with TRBJ1-5; D is possibly TRBD1 (5 bases). CDR1 and CDR2 (germline): LGHDT, YNNKEL (reference sequence). The CDR3 has 13 amino acids. The CDR3 reads CASSLTEGQPRHF. CDR3 bases: TGTGCCAGCAGCCTAACAGAGGGGCAGCCCCGGCATTTT.

This rearrangement joins TRBV29-1 to TRBJ1-1; a possible D gene is TRBD1 (5 bases). CDR1 and CDR2 (germline): SQVTM, ANQGSEA. V gave up 2 bases and J gave up 0 bases, with 7 bases separating them. This CDR3 is 13 amino acids long. The DNA of the CDR3 is TGCAGCGTTGAACGGGGGGTGAACACTGAAGCTTTCTTT. Its protein product is CSVERGVNTEAFF.

The V gene is TRBV7-9, the J gene TRBJ2-1; no clear D gene. Germline assignment: CDR1 SEHNR and CDR2 FQNEAQ (reference sequence). Trimming left V 5 bases short and J 0 bases short, with 17 bases between. CDR3 length equals 17 residues. In DNA, the CDR3 is TGTGCCAGCAGCCCAAAGGGAACGGCGAGCTCCTACAATGAGCAGTTCTTC. This encodes CASSPKGTASSYNEQFF.

The chain has TRBV11-3 and TRBJ2-2, with D possibly matching TRBD1 (6 bases). The CDR3 runs 16 residues. Germline CDR1 is SGHNT and CDR2 is YENEEA. The V end was cut by 1 base, the J end by 5 bases, with 14 bases between. The CDR3 sequence is CASSLAQGRGTGELFF. The CDR3 DNA reads as TGTGCCAGCAGCTTAGCTCAGGGGAGAGGAACCGGGGAGCTGTTTTTT.

With respect to this clonotype: A much larger clone is a single base away; this may be a read error. The chain recombines TRBV15 with TRBJ1-5, with a possible D match to TRBD1 (6 bases). This CDR3 is built from 16 residues. Germline-derived CDR1 and CDR2 are LNHNV and YYDKDF (reference sequence). The chain's CDR3 is CATSRDVGGGNRPQHF. The CDR3 nucleotides read TGTGCCACCAGCAGAGATGTCGGGGGCGGCAATCGGCCCCAGCATTTT.

The chain combines TRBV28 with TRBJ1-2; D possibly corresponds to TRBD1 (6 bases). Trimming left V 4 bases short and J 6 bases short, with 15 bases between. CDR1 and CDR2 (germline): MDHEN, SYDVKM. This CDR3 comprises 14 residues. For the CDR3, the DNA is TGTGCCAGCAGTTCTCGGGGGGCGCGTGATGGCTACACCTTC. This sequence encodes CASSSRGARDGYTF.

This clonotype occurred many times. The chain combines TRBV6-1 with TRBJ2-3; D gene unclear. The CDR3 sequence is 15 residues long. Trimming removed 3 bases from V and 4 bases from J, with 14 bases in between. Per germline, CDR1 MNHNS and CDR2 SASEGT. The CDR3 region has the DNA TGTGCCAGCAGTGATGGGTCCCCCTCCGCAGATACGCAGTATTTT. Its protein product is CASSDGSPSADTQYF.

Turning to this clonotype: A much larger clone differs by one base, so this may be a read error. This chain uses TRBV18 with TRBJ2-3; TRBD1 agrees at 7 bases. From germline, CDR1 is KGHSH and CDR2 LQKENI. CDR3 length equals 16 residues. V dropped 0 bases and J dropped 2; count of bases not matched to a gene: 5. Here the CDR3 DNA reads TGTGCCAGCTCACCACCGAACAGGGGCTCCACAGATACGCAGTATTTT. Its protein product is CASSPPNRGSTDTQYF.

This clonotype was seen a few times. The junction differs from germline at one of its ends, possibly a read error. V is TRBV5-5 and J is TRBJ2-3, with no clear D. The CDR3 loop spans 16 amino acids. CDR1 SGHKS and CDR2 YYEKEE come from the germline V gene (reference sequence). The DNA of the CDR3 is TGTGCCAGCAGCTTGGAGGCTCTGATACGCACAGATGCGCAGTATTTT. Protein: CASSLEALIRTDAQYF.

The gene calls are TRBV14 and TRBJ1-2; D not resolved. CDR1 is SGHDN and CDR2 is FVKESK in the germline V gene. This CDR3 is 13 amino acids long. Trimming shortened V by 1 base and J by 4 bases, and 7 bases separated the two germline ends. The CDR3 DNA sequence: TGTGCCAGCAGCCAAGGGGCCCCCTATGGCTACACCTTC. It codes for CASSQGAPYGYTF.

This clonotype was detected ten times or more. This chain connects TRBV5-1 to TRBJ2-6; D not resolved. The V end lost 0 bases, the J end lost 2 bases, and 9 bases lay between the germline ends. The germline V gene encodes CDR1 SGHRS and CDR2 YFSETQ. The CDR3 contains 16 residues. The CDR3 nucleotides read TGCGCCAGCAGCTTGGAGGTGTCTCCTGGGGCCAACGTCCTGACTTTC. This translates into CASSLEVSPGANVLTF.

The chain uses TRBV7-2 and TRBJ2-1; weak D call: TRBD2 (7 bases). V gave up 8 bases and J gave up 4 bases, with 12 bases separating them. The CDR3 is 13 amino acids. CDR1 is SGHTA, CDR2 FQGNSA, per germline. The CDR3 reads CASGGGLYNEQFF. The CDR3 bases are TGTGCCAGCGGGGGGGGCCTTTACAATGAGCAGTTCTTC.

This clonotype was observed many times. The CDR3 spells CASSYDSANYGYTF. Written as DNA, the CDR3 is TGTGCCAGCAGTTACGACAGTGCTAACTATGGCTACACCTTC. This chain connects TRBV6-2 or TRBV6-3 to TRBJ1-2, with D possibly TRBD1 on 5 matching bases. Trimming shortened V by 2 bases and J by 0 bases, and 7 bases separated the two germline ends. Germline lookup yields CDR1 MNHEY and CDR2 SVGEGT. The CDR3 has 14 amino acids.

Only a few counts were recorded for this clonotype. A much larger clone lies a single base off, so this may be a read error. The V gene is TRBV12-3 or TRBV12-4, the J gene TRBJ1-1; D is unclear. The CDR3 totals 13 residues. The CDR3 loop reads CAGSLHTNTEAFF. The CDR3 DNA is TGTGCCGGCAGTTTACATACTAACACTGAAGCTTTCTTT.